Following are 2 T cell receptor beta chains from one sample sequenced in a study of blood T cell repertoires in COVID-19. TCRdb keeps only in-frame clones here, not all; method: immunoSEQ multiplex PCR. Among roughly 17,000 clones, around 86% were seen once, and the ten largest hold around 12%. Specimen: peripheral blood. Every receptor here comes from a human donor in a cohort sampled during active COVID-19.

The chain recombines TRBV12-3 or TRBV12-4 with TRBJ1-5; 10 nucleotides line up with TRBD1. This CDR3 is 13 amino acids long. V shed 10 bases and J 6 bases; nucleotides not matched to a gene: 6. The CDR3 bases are TGTGCCACGACAGGGGGCAGGGGTCAGCCCCAGCATTTT. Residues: CATTGGRGQPQHF.

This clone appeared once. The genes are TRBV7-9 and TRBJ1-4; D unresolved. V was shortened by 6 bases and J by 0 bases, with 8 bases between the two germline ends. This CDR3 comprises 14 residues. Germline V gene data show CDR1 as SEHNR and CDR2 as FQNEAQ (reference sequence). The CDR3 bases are TGTGCCAGCAGTTCAGTTGCAACTAATGAAAAACTGTTTTTT. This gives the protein CASSSVATNEKLFF.